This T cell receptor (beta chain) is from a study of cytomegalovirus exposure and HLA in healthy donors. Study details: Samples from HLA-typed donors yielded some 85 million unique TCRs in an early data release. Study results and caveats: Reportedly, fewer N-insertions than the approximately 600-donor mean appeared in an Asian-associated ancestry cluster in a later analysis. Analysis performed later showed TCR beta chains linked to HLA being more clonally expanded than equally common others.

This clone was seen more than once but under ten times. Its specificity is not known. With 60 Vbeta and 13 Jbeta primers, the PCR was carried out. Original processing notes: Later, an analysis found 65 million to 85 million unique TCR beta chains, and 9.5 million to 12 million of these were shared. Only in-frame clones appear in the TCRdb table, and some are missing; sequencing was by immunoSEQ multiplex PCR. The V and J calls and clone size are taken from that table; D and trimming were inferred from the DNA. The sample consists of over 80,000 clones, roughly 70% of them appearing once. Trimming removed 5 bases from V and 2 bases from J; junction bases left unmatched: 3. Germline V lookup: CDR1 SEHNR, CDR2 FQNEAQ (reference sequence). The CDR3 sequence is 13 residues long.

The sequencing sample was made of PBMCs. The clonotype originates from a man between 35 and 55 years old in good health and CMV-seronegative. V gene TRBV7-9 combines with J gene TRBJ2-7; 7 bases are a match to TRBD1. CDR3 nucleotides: TGTGCCAGCAGCGCCGGGACAGCCTACGAGCAGTACTTC. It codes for CASSAGTAYEQYF.